The entry below describes one T cell receptor beta chain. The data originate from a study of blood T cell repertoires in COVID-19. Participants' reported clinical history set cohort assignment. The repertoire was sequenced with immunoSEQ multiplex PCR; TCRdb's copy has only in-frame clones and lacks some. This table holds fewer than 350,000 clones, approximately 88% found once. After removal of 8 bases from V and 4 bases from J, the junction contained 6 bases not matched to a gene. Germline CDR1 reads MRHNA; CDR2 reads SNTAGT. The CDR3 runs to 15 residues. The specimen sequenced was PBMCs or T cells enriched from blood (not recorded which). V and J are TRBV6-4 and TRBJ2-7; 15 positions match TRBD2. This TCR was recovered from a woman aged 40 to 50 who had recovered from COVID-19. The CDR3 is CASSGLAGGQYEQYF. In DNA form, the CDR3 reads TGTGCCAGCTCCGGACTAGCGGGAGGGCAATACGAGCAGTACTTC.